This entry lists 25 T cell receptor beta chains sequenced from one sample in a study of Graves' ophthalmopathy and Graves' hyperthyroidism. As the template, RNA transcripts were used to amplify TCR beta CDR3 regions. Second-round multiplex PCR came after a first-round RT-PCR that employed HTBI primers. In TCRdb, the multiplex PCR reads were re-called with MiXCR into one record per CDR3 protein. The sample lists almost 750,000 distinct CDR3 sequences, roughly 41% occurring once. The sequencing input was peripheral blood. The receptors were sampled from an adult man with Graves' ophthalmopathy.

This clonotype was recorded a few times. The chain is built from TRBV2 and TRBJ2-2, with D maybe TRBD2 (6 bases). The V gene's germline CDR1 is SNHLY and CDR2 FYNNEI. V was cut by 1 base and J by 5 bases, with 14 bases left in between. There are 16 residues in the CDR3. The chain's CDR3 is CASSEVTGVFTGELFF. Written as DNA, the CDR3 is TGTGCCAGCAGTGAAGTAACGGGGGTTTTTACCGGGGAGCTGTTTTTT.

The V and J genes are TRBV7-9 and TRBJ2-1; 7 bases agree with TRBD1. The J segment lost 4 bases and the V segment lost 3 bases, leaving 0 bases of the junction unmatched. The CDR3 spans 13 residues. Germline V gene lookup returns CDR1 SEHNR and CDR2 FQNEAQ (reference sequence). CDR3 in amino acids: CASSLGQYNEQFF. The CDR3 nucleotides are TGTGCCAGCAGCTTGGGACAGTACAATGAGCAGTTCTTC.

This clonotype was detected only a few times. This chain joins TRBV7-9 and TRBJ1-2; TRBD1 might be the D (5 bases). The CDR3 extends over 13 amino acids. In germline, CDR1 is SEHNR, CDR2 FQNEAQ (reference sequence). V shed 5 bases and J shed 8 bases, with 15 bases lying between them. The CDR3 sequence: CASSTAGTAGYTF. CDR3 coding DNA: TGTGCCAGCAGCACTGCCGGGACGGCGGGCTACACCTTC.

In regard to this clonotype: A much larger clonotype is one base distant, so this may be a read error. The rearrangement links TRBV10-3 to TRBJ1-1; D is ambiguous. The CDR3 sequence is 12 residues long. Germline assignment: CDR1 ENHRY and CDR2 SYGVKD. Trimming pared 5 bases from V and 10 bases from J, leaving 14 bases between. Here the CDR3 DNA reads TGTGCCATCAGTTTAGGCGGGCTAAGAGCTTTCTTT. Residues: CAISLGGLRAFF.

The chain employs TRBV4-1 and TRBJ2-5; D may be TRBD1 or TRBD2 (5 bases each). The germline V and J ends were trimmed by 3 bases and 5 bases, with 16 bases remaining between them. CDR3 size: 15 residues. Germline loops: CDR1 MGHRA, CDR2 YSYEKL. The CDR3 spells CASSQGDRPSETQYF. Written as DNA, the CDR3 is TGCGCCAGCAGCCAGGGGGACCGACCCTCTGAGACCCAGTACTTC.

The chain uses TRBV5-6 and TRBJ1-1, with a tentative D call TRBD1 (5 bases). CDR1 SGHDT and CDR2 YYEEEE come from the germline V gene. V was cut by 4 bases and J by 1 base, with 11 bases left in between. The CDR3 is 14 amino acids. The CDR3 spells CASSRGDRNTEAFF. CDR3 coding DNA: TGTGCCAGCAGCCGTGGAGACAGGAACACTGAAGCTTTCTTT. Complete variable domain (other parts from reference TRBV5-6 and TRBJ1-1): DAGVTQSPTHLIKTRGQQVTLRCSPKSGHDTVSWYQQALGQGPQFIFQYYEEEERQRGNFPDRFSGHQFPNYSSELNVNALLLGDSALYLCASSRGDRNTEAFFGQGTRLTVV.

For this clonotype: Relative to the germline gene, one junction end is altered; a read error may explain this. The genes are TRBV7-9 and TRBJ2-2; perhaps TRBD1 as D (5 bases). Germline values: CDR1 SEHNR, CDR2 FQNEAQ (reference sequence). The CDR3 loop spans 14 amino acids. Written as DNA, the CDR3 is TGCGCCAGCAGCCAGGGTACTACTTCCGGGGAGCTGTTTTTT. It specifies CASSQGTTSGELFF.

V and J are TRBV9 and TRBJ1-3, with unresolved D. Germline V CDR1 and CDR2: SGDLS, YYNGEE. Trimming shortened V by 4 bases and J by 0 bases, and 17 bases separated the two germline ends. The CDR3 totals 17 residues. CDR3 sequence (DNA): TGTGCCAGCAGCCCTCGGGGAGCCCTGAGCTCTGGAAACACCATATATTTT. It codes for CASSPRGALSSGNTIYF. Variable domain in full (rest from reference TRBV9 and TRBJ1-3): DSGVTQTPKHLITATGQRVTLRCSPRSGDLSVYWYQQSLDQGLQFLIQYYNGEERAKGNILERFSAQQFPDLHSELNLSSLELGDSALYFCASSPRGALSSGNTIYFGEGSWLTVV.

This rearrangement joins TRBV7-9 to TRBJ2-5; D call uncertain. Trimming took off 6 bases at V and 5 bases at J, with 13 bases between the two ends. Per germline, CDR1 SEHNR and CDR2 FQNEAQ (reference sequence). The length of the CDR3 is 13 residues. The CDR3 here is CASSSRSRETQYF. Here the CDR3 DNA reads TGTGCCAGCAGTTCCCGGTCCCGGGAGACCCAGTACTTC.

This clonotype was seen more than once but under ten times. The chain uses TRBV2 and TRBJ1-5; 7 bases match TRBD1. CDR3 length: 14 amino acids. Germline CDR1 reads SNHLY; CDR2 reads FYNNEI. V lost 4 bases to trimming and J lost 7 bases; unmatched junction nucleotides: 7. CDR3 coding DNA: TGTGCCAGCAGTGCCGGGACAGTGCGACAGCCCCAGCATTTT. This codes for CASSAGTVRQPQHF. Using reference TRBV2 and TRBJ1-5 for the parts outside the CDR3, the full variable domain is EPEVTQTPSHQVTQMGQEVILRCVPISNHLYFYWYRQILGQKVEFLVSFYNNEISEKSEIFDDQFSVERPDGSNFTLKIRSTKLEDSAMYFCASSAGTVRQPQHFGDGTRLSIL.

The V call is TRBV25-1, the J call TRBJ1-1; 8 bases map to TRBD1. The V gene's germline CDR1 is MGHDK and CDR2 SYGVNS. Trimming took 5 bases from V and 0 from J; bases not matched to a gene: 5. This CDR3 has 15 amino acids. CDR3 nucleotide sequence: TGTGCCAGCAGTTGGACAGGGACCATGAACACTGAAGCTTTCTTT. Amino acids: CASSWTGTMNTEAFF.

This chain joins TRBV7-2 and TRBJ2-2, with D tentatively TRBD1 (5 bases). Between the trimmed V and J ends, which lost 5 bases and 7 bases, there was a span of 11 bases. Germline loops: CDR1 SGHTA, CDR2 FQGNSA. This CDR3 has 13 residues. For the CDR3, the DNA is TGTGCCAGCAGCCAGGACACGGTCGGGGAGCTGTTTTTT. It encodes CASSQDTVGELFF.

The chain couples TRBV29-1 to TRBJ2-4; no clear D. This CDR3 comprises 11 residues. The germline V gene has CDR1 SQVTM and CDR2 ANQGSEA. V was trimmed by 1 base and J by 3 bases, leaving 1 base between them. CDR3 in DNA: TGCAGCGTTGAAGTCAAAAACATTCAGTACTTC. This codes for CSVEVKNIQYF.

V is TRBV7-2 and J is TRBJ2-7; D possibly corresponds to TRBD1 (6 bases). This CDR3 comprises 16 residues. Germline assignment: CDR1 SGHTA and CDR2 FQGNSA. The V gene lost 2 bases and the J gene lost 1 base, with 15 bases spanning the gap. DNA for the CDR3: TGTGCCAGCAGCTTAAGTCACCGCACAGGGTCCTACGAGCAGTACTTC. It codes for CASSLSHRTGSYEQYF.

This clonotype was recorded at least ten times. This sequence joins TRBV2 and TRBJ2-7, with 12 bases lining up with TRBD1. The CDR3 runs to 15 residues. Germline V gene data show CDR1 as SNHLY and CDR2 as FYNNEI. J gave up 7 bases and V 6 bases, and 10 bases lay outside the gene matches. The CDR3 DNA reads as TGTGCCAGCAGAGCCGGGACAGGGGGCGCGGGGGAGCAGTACTTC. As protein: CASRAGTGGAGEQYF.

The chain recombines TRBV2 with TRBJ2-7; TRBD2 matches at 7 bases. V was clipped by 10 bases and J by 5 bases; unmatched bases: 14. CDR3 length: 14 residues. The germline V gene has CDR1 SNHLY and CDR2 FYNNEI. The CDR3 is CATPTSLVGDEQYF. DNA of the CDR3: TGTGCCACCCCGACTAGCCTGGTCGGGGACGAGCAGTACTTC.

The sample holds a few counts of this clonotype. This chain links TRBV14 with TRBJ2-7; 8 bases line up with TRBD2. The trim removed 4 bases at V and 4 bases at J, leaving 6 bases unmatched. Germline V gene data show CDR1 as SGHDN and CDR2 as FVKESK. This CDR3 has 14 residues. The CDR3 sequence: CASSRAGAGYEQYF. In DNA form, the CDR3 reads TGTGCCAGCAGCCGAGCGGGGGCCGGGTACGAGCAGTACTTC.

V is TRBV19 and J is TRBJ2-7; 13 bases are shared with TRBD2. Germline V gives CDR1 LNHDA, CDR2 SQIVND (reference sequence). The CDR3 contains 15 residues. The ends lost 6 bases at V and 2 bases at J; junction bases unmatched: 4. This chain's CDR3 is CASRPGLAGTYEQYF. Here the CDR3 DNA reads TGTGCCAGTAGGCCGGGACTAGCGGGAACCTACGAGCAGTACTTC.

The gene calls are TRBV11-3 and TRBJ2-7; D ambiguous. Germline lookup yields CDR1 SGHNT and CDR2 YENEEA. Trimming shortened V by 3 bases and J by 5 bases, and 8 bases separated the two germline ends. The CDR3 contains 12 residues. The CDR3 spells CASSLVTNEQYF. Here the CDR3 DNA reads TGTGCCAGCAGCTTGGTTACAAACGAGCAGTACTTC.

CDR3 region: CSVVRDRGMGEKLFF. The CDR3 DNA reads TGCAGCGTTGTGAGGGACAGGGGAATGGGTGAAAAACTGTTTTTT. The chain uses TRBV29-1 and TRBJ1-4, with 10 bases aligning to TRBD1. The CDR3 totals 15 residues. After removal of 4 bases from V and 7 bases from J, the junction contained 9 bases not matched to a gene. Germline V gives CDR1 SQVTM, CDR2 ANQGSEA.

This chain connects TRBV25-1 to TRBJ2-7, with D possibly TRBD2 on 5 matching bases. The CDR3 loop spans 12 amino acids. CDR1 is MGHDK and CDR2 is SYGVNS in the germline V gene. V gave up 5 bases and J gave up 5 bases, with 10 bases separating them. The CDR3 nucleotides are TGTGCCAGCAGTTCCAAGGAGGACGAGCAGTACTTC. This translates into CASSSKEDEQYF.

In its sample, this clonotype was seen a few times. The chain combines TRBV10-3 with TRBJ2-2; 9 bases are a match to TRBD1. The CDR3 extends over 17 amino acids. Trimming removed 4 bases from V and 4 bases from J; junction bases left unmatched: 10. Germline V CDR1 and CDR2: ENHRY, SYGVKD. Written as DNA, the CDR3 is TGTGCCATCAGTGGCCCTACGACAGGGGGACTCACCGGGGAGCTGTTTTTT. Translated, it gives CAISGPTTGGLTGELFF.

CDR3 region: CAWRSRDIFPYEQYF. As DNA, the CDR3 is TGTGCCTGGAGGTCTAGGGACATATTCCCCTACGAGCAGTACTTC. The chain employs TRBV10-3 and TRBJ2-7; tentative D call: TRBD1 (6 bases). There are 15 residues in the CDR3. Germline lookup yields CDR1 ENHRY and CDR2 SYGVKD. The ends were cut back, 11 bases at V and 2 bases at J, with 22 bases in the middle.

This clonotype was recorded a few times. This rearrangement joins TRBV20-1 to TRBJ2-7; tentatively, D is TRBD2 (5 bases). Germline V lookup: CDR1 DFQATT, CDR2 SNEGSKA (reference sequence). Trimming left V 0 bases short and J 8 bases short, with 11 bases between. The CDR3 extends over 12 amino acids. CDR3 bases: TGCAGTGCTAGAGAGGGCCGGGATAAGCAGTACTTC. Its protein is CSAREGRDKQYF.

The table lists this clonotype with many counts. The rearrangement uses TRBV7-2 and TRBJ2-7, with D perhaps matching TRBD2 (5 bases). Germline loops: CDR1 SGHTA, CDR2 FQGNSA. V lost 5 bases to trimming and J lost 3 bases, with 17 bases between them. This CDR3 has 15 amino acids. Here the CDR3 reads CASSQRRTTSYEQYF. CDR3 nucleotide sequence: TGTGCCAGCAGCCAGAGAAGGACCACTAGCTACGAGCAGTACTTC.